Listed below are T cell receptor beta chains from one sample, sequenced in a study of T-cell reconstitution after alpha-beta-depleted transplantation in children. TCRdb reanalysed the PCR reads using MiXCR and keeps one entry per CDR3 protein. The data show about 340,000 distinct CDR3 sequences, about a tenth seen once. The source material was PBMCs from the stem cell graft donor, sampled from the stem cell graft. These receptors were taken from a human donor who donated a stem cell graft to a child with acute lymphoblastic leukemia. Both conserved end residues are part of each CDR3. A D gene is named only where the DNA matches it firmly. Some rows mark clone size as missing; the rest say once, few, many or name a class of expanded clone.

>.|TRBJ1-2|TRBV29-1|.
CSVGQDYGYTF
TGCAGCGTTGGACAGGACTATGGCTACACCTTC
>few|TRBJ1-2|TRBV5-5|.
CASSPWDPPGEGYTF
TGTGCCAGCAGCCCCTGGGACCCGCCTGGGGAGGGCTACACCTTC
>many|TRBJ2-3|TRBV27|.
CASSLVAADTQYF
TGTGCCAGCAGTTTGGTAGCGGCAGATACGCAGTATTTT
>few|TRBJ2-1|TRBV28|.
CASRGGVPSEQFF
TGTGCCAGCAGGGGGGGAGTCCCCAGTGAGCAGTTCTTC
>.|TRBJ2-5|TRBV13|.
CASSVRQETQYF
TGTGCCAGCAGCGTAAGACAAGAGACCCAGTACTTC
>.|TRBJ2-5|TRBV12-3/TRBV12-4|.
CASSLGGSEETQYF
TGTGCCAGCAGTTTAGGCGGGTCGGAAGAGACCCAGTACTTC
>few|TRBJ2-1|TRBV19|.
CASSPGALETYNEQFF
TGTGCCAGTAGCCCGGGGGCTCTAGAAACCTACAATGAGCAGTTCTTC
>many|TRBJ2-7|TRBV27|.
CASSSERVGYEQYF
TGTGCCAGCAGTTCCGAGAGGGTCGGATACGAGCAGTACTTC
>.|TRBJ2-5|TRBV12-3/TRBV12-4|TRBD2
CASSLRTNLWEAGGRETQYF
TGTGCCAGCAGTTTACGAACCAACCTCTGGGAAGCGGGAGGTAGGGAGACCCAGTACTTC
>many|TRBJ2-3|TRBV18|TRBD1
CASSLQGMQATQYF
TGTGCCAGCTCATTACAGGGGATGCAGGCTACGCAGTATTTT
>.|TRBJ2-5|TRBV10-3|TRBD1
CAIGRGQETQYF
TGTGCCATCGGCAGGGGGCAAGAGACCCAGTACTTC
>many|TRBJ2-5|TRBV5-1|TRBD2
CASSLLAGPQETQYF
TGCGCCAGCAGCCTACTAGCGGGACCTCAAGAGACCCAGTACTTC
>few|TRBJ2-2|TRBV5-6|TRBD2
CASTMGGAGELFF
TGTGCCAGCACCATGGGGGGGGCCGGGGAGCTGTTTTTT
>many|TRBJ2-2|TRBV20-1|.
CSARGGTGELFF
TGCAGTGCTAGAGGTGGCACCGGGGAGCTGTTTTTT
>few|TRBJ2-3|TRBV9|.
CASSTAPLSTDTQYF
TGTGCCAGCAGCACCGCCCCCCTGAGCACAGATACGCAGTATTTT
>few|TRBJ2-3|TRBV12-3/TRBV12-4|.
CASQRRSTDTQYF
TGTGCCAGCCAGCGCCGAAGCACAGATACGCAGTATTTT
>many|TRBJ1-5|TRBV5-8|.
CASISPARLQPQHF
TGTGCCAGCATTTCCCCAGCCCGGCTTCAGCCCCAGCATTTT
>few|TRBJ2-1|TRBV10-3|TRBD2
CAIGGSRNEQFF
TGTGCCATCGGCGGGAGTAGGAATGAGCAGTTCTTC
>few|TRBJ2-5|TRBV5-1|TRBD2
CASSLFSGLEETQYF
TGCGCCAGCAGCCTATTTAGCGGGCTAGAAGAGACCCAGTACTTC
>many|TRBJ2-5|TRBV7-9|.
CASSSPGGTTQYF
TGTGCCAGCAGCTCTCCCGGGGGAACGACCCAGTACTTC
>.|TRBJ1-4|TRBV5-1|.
CASSLGAGLNEKLFF
TGCGCCAGCAGCTTGGGTGCCGGATTGAATGAAAAACTGTTTTTT
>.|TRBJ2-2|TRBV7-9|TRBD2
CASSSLRGGNTGELFF
TGTGCCAGCAGCTCCCTGCGGGGGGGAAACACCGGGGAGCTGTTTTTT
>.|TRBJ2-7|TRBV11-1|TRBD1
CASSLAGTGVDQYF
TGTGCCAGCAGCTTAGCCGGGACAGGGGTCGACCAGTACTTC
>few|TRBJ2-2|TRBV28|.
CASSLPGGPRITGELFF
TGTGCCAGCAGTTTACCCGGGGGGCCTCGGATCACCGGGGAGCTGTTTTTT
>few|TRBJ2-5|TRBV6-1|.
CASSGSGTETQYF
TGTGCCAGCAGCGGTTCAGGGACGGAGACCCAGTACTTC
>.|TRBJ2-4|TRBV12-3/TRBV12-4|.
CASSLTGRWVAKNIQYF
TGTGCCAGCAGTTTGACAGGGAGGTGGGTGGCCAAAAACATTCAGTACTTC
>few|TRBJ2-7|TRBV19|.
CASSISRYYEQYF
TGTGCCAGTAGTATCTCCAGGTATTACGAGCAGTACTTC
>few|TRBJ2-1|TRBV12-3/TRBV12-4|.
CASSRGRAEGGEQFF
TGTGCCAGCAGTCGAGGGCGAGCGGAGGGCGGGGAGCAGTTCTTC
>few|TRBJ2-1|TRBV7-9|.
CASHSGSGHNEQFF
TGTGCCAGCCATAGCGGAAGTGGGCACAATGAGCAGTTCTTC
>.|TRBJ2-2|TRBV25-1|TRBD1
CASSIRTGATGELFF
TGTGCCAGCAGTATTCGGACAGGGGCCACCGGGGAGCTGTTTTTT
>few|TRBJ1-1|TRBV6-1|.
CASSTGQIMNTEAFF
TGTGCCAGCAGCACCGGACAGATCATGAACACTGAAGCTTTCTTT
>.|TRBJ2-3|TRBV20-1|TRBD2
CSATISGTSYSPDTQYF
TGCAGTGCCACTATCTCCGGGACTAGCTATAGCCCAGATACGCAGTATTTT
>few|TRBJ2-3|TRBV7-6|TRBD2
CASSLGPSGRGGTDTQYF
TGTGCCAGCAGCTTAGGGCCTAGCGGGAGAGGAGGCACAGATACGCAGTATTTT
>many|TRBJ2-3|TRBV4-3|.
CASSQDEGVGTDTQYF
TGCGCCAGCAGCCAAGATGAAGGGGTAGGCACAGATACGCAGTATTTT
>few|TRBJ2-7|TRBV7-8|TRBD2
CASSRQRGRVYYEQYF
TGTGCCAGCAGCCGACAGCGGGGCAGGGTGTATTACGAGCAGTACTTC
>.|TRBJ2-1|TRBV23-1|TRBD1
CASSQSDRGEYNEQFF
TGCGCCAGCAGTCAATCGGACAGGGGGGAGTACAATGAGCAGTTCTTC
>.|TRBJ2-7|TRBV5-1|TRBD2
CASSASPGLPYEQYF
TGCGCCAGCAGCGCGTCCCCGGGACTACCTTACGAGCAGTACTTC
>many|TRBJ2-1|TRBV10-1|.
CASSVSQLAHEQFF
TGCGCCAGCAGTGTATCGCAACTAGCCCATGAGCAGTTCTTC
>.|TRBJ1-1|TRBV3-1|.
CASSLLGGADTEAFF
TGTGCCAGCAGCCTTCTAGGCGGGGCAGACACTGAAGCTTTCTTT
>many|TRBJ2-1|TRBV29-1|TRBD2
CSVEAFSGNGYNEQFF
TGCAGCGTTGAAGCATTTAGCGGGAACGGGTACAATGAGCAGTTCTTC
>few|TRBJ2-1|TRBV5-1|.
CASRVPYNEQFF
TGCGCCAGCAGGGTACCCTACAATGAGCAGTTCTTC
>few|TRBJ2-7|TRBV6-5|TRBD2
CASSYSARGAYEQYF
TGTGCCAGCAGTTACTCGGCCCGGGGGGCCTACGAGCAGTACTTC
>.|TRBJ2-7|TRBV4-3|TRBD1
CASSPGQGTSYEQYF
TGCGCCAGCAGCCCAGGACAGGGGACCTCCTACGAGCAGTACTTC
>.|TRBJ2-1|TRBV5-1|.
CASSLSRNPGRDEQFF
TGCGCCAGCAGTTTGAGCAGGAACCCCGGTCGGGATGAGCAGTTCTTC
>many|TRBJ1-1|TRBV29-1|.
CSVGRAMNTEAFF
TGCAGCGTTGGGCGGGCTATGAACACTGAAGCTTTCTTT
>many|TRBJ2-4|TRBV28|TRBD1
CASSSEQGARAKNIQYF
TGTGCCAGCAGTTCCGAGCAGGGGGCTCGAGCCAAAAACATTCAGTACTTC
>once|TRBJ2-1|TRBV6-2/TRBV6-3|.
CASSRAKGNEQFF
TGTGCCAGCAGTAGGGCGAAAGGCAATGAGCAGTTCTTC
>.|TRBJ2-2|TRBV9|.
CASSVEVAANTGELFF
TGTGCCAGCAGCGTAGAGGTAGCGGCGAACACCGGGGAGCTGTTTTTT